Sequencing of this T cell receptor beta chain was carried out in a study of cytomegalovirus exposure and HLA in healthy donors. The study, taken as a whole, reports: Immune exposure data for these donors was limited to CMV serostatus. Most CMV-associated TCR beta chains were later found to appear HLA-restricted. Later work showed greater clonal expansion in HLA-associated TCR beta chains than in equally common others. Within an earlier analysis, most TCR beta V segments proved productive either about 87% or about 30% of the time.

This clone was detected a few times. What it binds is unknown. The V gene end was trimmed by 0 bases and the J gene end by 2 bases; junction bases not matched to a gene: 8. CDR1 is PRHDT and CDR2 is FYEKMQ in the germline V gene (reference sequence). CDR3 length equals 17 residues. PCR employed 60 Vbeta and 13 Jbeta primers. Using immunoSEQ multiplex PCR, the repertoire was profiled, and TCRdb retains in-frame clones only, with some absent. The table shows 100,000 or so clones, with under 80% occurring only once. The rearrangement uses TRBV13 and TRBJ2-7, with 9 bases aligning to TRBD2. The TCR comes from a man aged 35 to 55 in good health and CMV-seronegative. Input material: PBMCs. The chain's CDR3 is CASSLGRGAGGTYEQYF. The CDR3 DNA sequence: TGTGCCAGCAGCTTAGGCCGAGGAGCGGGGGGAACCTACGAGCAGTACTTC.